Following are 24 T cell receptor beta chains from one sample sequenced in a study of T cells in localized non-small cell lung cancer. Some clones are missing from TCRdb's copy, which holds only in-frame ones; the method was immunoSEQ multiplex PCR. The sample holds tens of thousands of clones, approximately 92% seen once. The sequencing used peripheral blood, collected before any cancer treatment. These receptors were collected from a female donor aged 60 or older with stage I lung adenocarcinoma.

This chain links TRBV9 with TRBJ1-1; D not resolved. The germline V and J ends were trimmed by 0 bases and 6 bases, with 12 bases remaining between them. CDR1 is SGDLS and CDR2 is YYNGEE in the germline V gene. The CDR3 length is 14 residues. CDR3 in DNA: TGTGCCAGCAGCGTAGGTAGCGTGGGCTCTGAAGCTTTCTTT. Its protein product is CASSVGSVGSEAFF.

This clone was observed once. The V call is TRBV28, the J call TRBJ1-1; tentative D call: TRBD1 (6 bases). Germline-derived CDR1 and CDR2 are MDHEN and SYDVKM. The CDR3 runs 14 residues. Between the trimmed V and J ends, which lost 1 base and 4 bases, there was a span of 10 bases. The CDR3 coding sequence is TGTGCCAGCAGTTTATCAGGGGCGATCACTGAAGCTTTCTTT. It codes for CASSLSGAITEAFF.

V is TRBV7-9 and J is TRBJ1-1, with D perhaps matching TRBD1 (5 bases). With 0 bases removed from V and 1 base from J, the gap between germline ends came to 9 bases. The CDR3 extends over 15 amino acids. In germline, CDR1 is SEHNR, CDR2 FQNEAQ (reference sequence). The CDR3 region is CASSLASGTNTEAFF. The CDR3 nucleotides read TGTGCCAGCAGCTTAGCTTCAGGGACGAACACTGAAGCTTTCTTT.

This sequence joins TRBV7-8 and TRBJ1-1; D unclear. The CDR3 is 13 amino acids. The V gene lost 2 bases and the J gene lost 6 bases, with 10 bases spanning the gap. Germline values: CDR1 SGHVS, CDR2 FQNEAQ. CDR3: CASSLQFGPEAFF. The CDR3 DNA sequence: TGTGCCAGCAGCTTACAATTTGGGCCTGAAGCTTTCTTT.

V and J are TRBV5-5 and TRBJ1-2, with D possibly TRBD1 on 5 matching bases. The germline CDR1 and CDR2 sequences are SGHKS and YYEKEE (reference sequence). This CDR3 has 15 amino acids. V was cut by 3 bases and J by 0 bases, with 12 bases left in between. CDR3 sequence reads: CASSSDSLANYGYTF. The CDR3 bases are TGTGCCAGCAGCTCCGACAGCCTCGCTAACTATGGCTACACCTTC. The variable domain in full, completed from reference TRBV5-5 and TRBJ1-2, reads DAGVTQSPTHLIKTRGQQVTLRCSPISGHKSVSWYQQVLGQGPQFIFQYYEKEERGRGNFPDRFSARQFPNYSSELNVNALLLGDSALYLCASSSDSLANYGYTFGSGTRLTVV.

The J gene is TRBJ2-1, the V gene TRBV6-1; 16 positions match TRBD2. This CDR3 has 19 amino acids. Looked up from germline, CDR1 is MNHNS and CDR2 is SASEGT. J lost 2 bases, V lost 4 bases, and 8 bases had no gene match. Here the CDR3 reads CASSAGTSGGVGTYNEQFF. The CDR3 nucleotides read TGTGCCAGCAGTGCTGGGACTAGCGGGGGGGTTGGAACCTACAATGAGCAGTTCTTC.

CDR3 DNA: TGTGCCAGCTCACCATCGGCAAAACCCTACGAGCAGTACTTC. Translated: CASSPSAKPYEQYF. The chain joins TRBV18 to TRBJ2-7, with D unclear. The CDR3 extends over 14 amino acids. The germline V gene has CDR1 KGHSH and CDR2 LQKENI. Trimming shortened V by 2 bases and J by 2 bases, and 10 bases separated the two germline ends.

The chain recombines TRBV23-1 with TRBJ2-1; perhaps TRBD2 as D (5 bases). TRBV23-1 is an ORF, and what it does is uncertain. The CDR3 runs to 15 residues. V dropped 5 bases and J dropped 9 bases, with 20 bases sitting between them. The chain's CDR3 is CASSSGVDPPFEQFF. CDR3 bases: TGCGCCAGCAGTTCCGGGGTAGACCCCCCCTTTGAGCAGTTCTTC.

The chain recombines TRBV11-3 with TRBJ2-5; D tentatively fits TRBD1 or TRBD2 (6 bases each). Between the trimmed V and J ends, which lost 5 bases and 4 bases, there was a span of 17 bases. The CDR3 runs to 15 residues. Per germline, CDR1 SGHNT and CDR2 YENEEA. The CDR3 DNA reads TGTGCCAGCAGCCTCCGTATGGAGGGGGGAGAGACCCAGTACTTC. This encodes CASSLRMEGGETQYF.

This clone has only a few counts. The CDR3 sequence: CASSDNRQGKNSPLHF. CDR3 sequence (DNA): TGCGCCAGCAGTGATAATCGACAGGGGAAGAATTCACCCCTCCACTTT. The gene calls are TRBV10-1 and TRBJ1-6; the match to TRBD1 covers 8 bases. The CDR3 spans 16 residues. J lost 7 bases, V lost 3 bases, and 8 bases had no gene match. Germline CDR1 reads WNHNN; CDR2 reads SYGVQD (reference sequence).

The rearrangement uses TRBV11-3 and TRBJ2-7, with D perhaps given as TRBD1 or TRBD2 (5 bases each). The CDR3 contains 11 residues. V shed 4 bases and J shed 7 bases, with 8 bases lying between them. Germline assignment: CDR1 SGHNT and CDR2 YENEEA. CDR3 residues: CASSSEGEQYF. The CDR3 bases are TGTGCCAGCAGCTCCGAGGGGGAGCAGTACTTC.

The V call is TRBV7-2, the J call TRBJ2-5; D is ambiguous. V gave up 1 base and J gave up 4 bases, with 1 base separating them. Germline values: CDR1 SGHTA, CDR2 FQGNSA. CDR3 length: 11 residues. The CDR3 is CASSLVETQYF. CDR3 bases: TGTGCCAGCAGCTTAGTAGAGACCCAGTACTTC.

The V gene is TRBV7-9, the J gene TRBJ2-7; tentative D call: TRBD1 (5 bases). Germline V gene sequence: CDR1 SEHNR, CDR2 FQNEAQ (reference sequence). V shed 3 bases and J shed 3 bases, with 21 bases lying between them. The CDR3 is 17 amino acids. The CDR3 DNA reads as TGTGCCAGCAGCTTTTCCAGGGTTCGGGCGAGCCGCTACGAGCAGTACGTC. Translating gives CASSFSRVRASRYEQYV.

CDR3 protein: CASSLEGQGFNGYTF. CDR3 in DNA: TGCGCCAGCAGCTTGGAGGGACAGGGGTTTAATGGCTACACCTTC. The V gene is TRBV5-1, the J gene TRBJ1-2, with 10 bases aligning to TRBD1. The V and J ends lost 0 bases and 6 bases, in that order; junction bases with no gene match: 5. This CDR3 has 15 amino acids. Looked up from germline, CDR1 is SGHRS and CDR2 is YFSETQ.

The V and J genes are TRBV11-2 and TRBJ2-1, with D possibly being TRBD2 (7 bases). Trimming cost V 4 bases and J 7 bases, with 23 bases left between them. The CDR3 covers 17 residues. In germline, CDR1 is SGHAT, CDR2 FQNNGV. CDR3 sequence: CASSSREGDKKPNEQFF. CDR3 bases: TGTGCCAGCAGCTCAAGGGAGGGGGACAAGAAACCAAATGAGCAGTTCTTC.

This clone has more than one count but fewer than ten. This chain joins TRBV25-1 and TRBJ2-2; 7 bases agree with TRBD2. Germline loops: CDR1 MGHDK, CDR2 SYGVNS. J lost 0 bases, V lost 1 base, and 2 bases had no gene match. CDR3 length: 16 amino acids. The CDR3 is CASSEFGGSNTGELFF. CDR3 coding DNA: TGTGCCAGCAGTGAATTCGGGGGGTCGAACACCGGGGAGCTGTTTTTT.

The chain carries TRBV7-8 and TRBJ1-1; no clear D. Germline V gives CDR1 SGHVS, CDR2 FQNEAQ. The CDR3 has 12 residues. The V end lost 3 bases, the J end lost 3 bases, and 5 bases lay between the germline ends. Here the CDR3 reads CASSFSYTEAFF. In DNA, the CDR3 is TGTGCCAGCAGCTTTAGTTACACTGAAGCTTTCTTT.

This chain connects TRBV11-2 to TRBJ1-1, with D perhaps matching TRBD1 (5 bases). CDR3 length: 14 residues. Looked up from germline, CDR1 is SGHAT and CDR2 is FQNNGV. V lost 3 bases, J lost 1 base, and 9 bases lay in between. This CDR3 is CASSLGGSNTEAFF. The CDR3 DNA sequence: TGTGCCAGCAGCTTGGGGGGTTCGAACACTGAAGCTTTCTTT.

V gene TRBV5-1 combines with J gene TRBJ1-5; D is unclear. The V gene lost 4 bases and the J gene lost 1 base, with 12 bases spanning the gap. Germline V gene data show CDR1 as SGHRS and CDR2 as YFSETQ. The CDR3 covers 15 residues. CDR3 loop: CASSPLGTSNQPQHF. CDR3 in DNA: TGCGCCAGCAGCCCCTTGGGCACCAGCAATCAGCCCCAGCATTTT. The whole variable domain, remainder taken from reference TRBV5-1 and TRBJ1-5, is KAGVTQTPRYLIKTRGQQVTLSCSPISGHRSVSWYQQTPGQGLQFLFEYFSETQRNKGNFPGRFSGRQFSNSRSEMNVSTLELGDSALYLCASSPLGTSNQPQHFGDGTRLSIL.

This sequence joins TRBV6-1 and TRBJ1-5; D unclear. Trimming took 4 bases from V and 0 from J, leaving 13 bases between them. This CDR3 spans 16 amino acids. Germline V gene sequence: CDR1 MNHNS, CDR2 SASEGT. The CDR3 loop is CASSGLSWYSNQPQHF. The CDR3 nucleotides read TGTGCCAGCAGTGGACTCAGTTGGTATAGCAATCAGCCCCAGCATTTT.

The V call is TRBV7-3, the J call TRBJ2-3, with 7 bases matching TRBD2. The CDR3 spans 15 residues. CDR1 is SGHTA and CDR2 is FQGTGA in the germline V gene. V trimming: 5 bases; J trimming: 0 bases; junction bases outside the gene matches: 5. This CDR3 reads CASSLLAASTDTQYF. The CDR3 region has the DNA TGTGCCAGCAGCCTCCTAGCGGCTAGCACAGATACGCAGTATTTT.

The chain joins TRBV7-8 to TRBJ1-1; 9 bases are shared with TRBD1. The CDR3 consists of 15 residues. The germline gives CDR1 SGHVS, CDR2 FQNEAQ. The V segment lost 5 bases and the J segment 0 bases; nucleotides outside the gene matches: 4. The CDR3 coding sequence is TGTGCCAGCAGCCCGCGACAGGGGGTGAACACTGAAGCTTTCTTT. Translated, it gives CASSPRQGVNTEAFF.

The CDR3 coding sequence is TGTGCCAGCAGCTTAGACCCTGCGACAGGGGGTGGCTACACCTTC. Its protein is CASSLDPATGGGYTF. The chain uses TRBV7-2 and TRBJ1-2, with 9 bases that match TRBD1. The V and J ends lost 1 base and 7 bases, in that order; junction bases with no gene match: 7. The CDR3 covers 15 residues. Germline CDR1 reads SGHTA; CDR2 reads FQGNSA.

J is TRBJ1-2 and V is TRBV5-1, with 9 bases identical to TRBD1. The V gene's germline CDR1 is SGHRS and CDR2 YFSETQ. V dropped 4 bases and J dropped 1; count of bases not matched to a gene: 5. The CDR3 spans 15 residues. CDR3: CASSRGTGINYGYTF. CDR3 DNA sequence: TGCGCCAGCAGCCGTGGGACAGGGATTAACTATGGCTACACCTTC.